The sequence of this T cell receptor beta chain was determined in a study of blood T cell repertoires in COVID-19 (dated by TCRdb to about 2020). Concerning the study at large: Samples from collaborators originated in the United States, Italy and Spain and spanned both the acute and convalescent phases of COVID-19. The prospective study material was composed of cDNA or gDNA derived from T cells, B-cell-depleted T cells, or PBMCs. Subjects who had been exposed to COVID-19, were actively infected with it, or had recovered from it provided the deeply sampled blood TCRbeta repertoires that made up the dataset. The repertoires were made available in a free public database intended to serve as a resource for research on the immune response to SARS-CoV-2. Samples came from the ongoing ImmuneRACE study (first 160 participants) plus 1,254 subjects from 6 global collaborators. Nearly every sample came with metadata listing a de-identified subject ID, COVID-19 status, age in years and sex. Where available, HLA class I and class II types were taken from metadata supplied by the sample provider and were not determined by assay-based typing.

Concerning this clone: The specificity of this receptor is unknown. No clone much larger than this one lies a single base away; base qualities are absent.

Results the study describes overall, beyond this receptor: Clinical and demographic metadata were provided uncurated, with the amount varying by source and participant.

TCRbeta CDR3 regions were amplified from genomic DNA by means of the immunoSEQ Assay, a bias-controlled multiplex PCR. For the original study's pipeline: Within the assay, amplification of reference gene primers was used to estimate how many nucleated cells each sample contained. To quantify the absolute abundance of each unique TCRbeta CDR3 rearrangement, sequence reads were collapsed and filtered. For each sample, productive Simpson clonality was calculated by taking the square root of Simpson's diversity index across productive rearrangements. The table comes from immuneACCESS by way of TCRdb, which keeps in-frame sequences with V and J called. Part of the clones is missing from these tables; in studies checked, under half for an unresolved V gene and the rest for unknown reasons. V and J calls and clone size follow that table, whereas D and trimming were derived from the DNA. This sample gives nearly 400,000 clones in total; roughly 86% of them show up just once. The top ten clonotypes cover 1.7% of the sample.

From cysteine to phenylalanine, the CDR3 is 16 amino acids long. Solely the CDR3 DNA is kept, with 48 bases framed from the first base. Germline trimming amounts to 5 bases on V and 5 bases on J, with 12 as the count of junction bases outside the gene matches. From a lookup of the germline V gene (reference sequence), CDR1 and CDR2 are LNHDA and SQIVND. Participants in the prospective study were aged about 18 to 95 years, lived in 20 to 25 United States geographic areas, and enrolled through a virtual design. In the prospective study, participants were assigned to cohorts based on the clinical history participants reported in a screening survey and a study questionnaire. Recovered participants in ImmuneRACE Cohort 3 were defined as having two consecutive negative NP/OP PCR tests, clearance from a healthcare professional, or resolution of symptoms. Each participant in the prospective study had whole blood, serum and a nasopharyngeal or oropharyngeal swab collected by mobile phlebotomists. Prospective study participants could optionally give additional blood draws and questionnaires over an approximately 2-month period. Before DNA extraction, prospective study blood samples were shipped either frozen or at room temperature.

The specimen was PBMCs or T cells enriched from blood (not recorded which). The TCR comes from a woman aged 25 to 39 who had recovered from COVID-19. The V and J genes are TRBV19 and TRBJ2-3, with TRBD2 identical over 8 junction bases. The DNA sequence is as follows: TGTGCCAGTAGTCCCGTCGGGAGGGCCAAGGGAGATACGCAGTATTTT. It specifies CASSPVGRAKGDTQYF.